This T cell receptor (beta chain) is from a study of T cells after posttransplantation cyclophosphamide. General observations from the study: Later blood repertoires were often dominated by clones from the donor CD8+ memory compartment.

The CDR3 is 13 amino acids. Germline V CDR1 and CDR2: SGHRS, YFSETQ. J gave up 7 bases and V 4 bases, and 5 bases lay outside the gene matches. Treatment was busulfan-fludarabine conditioning, a marrow graft, and cyclophosphamide on days +3 and +4. This clone has at least ten counts. Its target is not known. Measured with immunoSEQ multiplex PCR; TCRdb has only the in-frame clones, and not every one. In total the sample includes roughly 10,000 clones, none of them seen once. This clonotype was sampled from a male patient aged 45 to 59 who received an allogeneic stem cell transplant from a related donor and was CMV-positive. Some T cells here may be from the graft donor. The sample was PBMCs, taken roughly 350 days after allogeneic stem cell transplant with posttransplant cyclophosphamide. The chain employs TRBV5-1 and TRBJ1-2; 9 nucleotides line up with TRBD1. The CDR3 region has the DNA TGCGCCAGCAGCCCTACAGGGGGCACTGGCTACACCTTC. Protein product: CASSPTGGTGYTF.